This passage covers 9 T cell receptor beta chains from one sample sequenced in a study of cytomegalovirus exposure and HLA in healthy donors. The PCR was carried out with 60 Vbeta primers and 13 Jbeta primers. Sequenced by immunoSEQ multiplex PCR; TCRdb stores in-frame clones only, minus some. The sample holds 100,000 or so clones, more than 60% seen once. Sequences were obtained from PBMCs. The receptors come from a male donor in good health and CMV-seronegative.

This rearrangement joins TRBV9 to TRBJ2-3, with unresolved D. The germline V and J ends were trimmed by 1 base and 5 bases, with 8 bases remaining between them. The V gene's germline CDR1 is SGDLS and CDR2 YYNGEE. This CDR3 comprises 13 residues. CDR3 bases: TGTGCCAGCAGCGTACTCTTGTTAGATACGCAGTATTTT. Protein sequence: CASSVLLLDTQYF.

The chain joins TRBV9 to TRBJ1-2; tentatively, D is TRBD1 (5 bases). The CDR3 has 13 amino acids. The V gene's germline CDR1 is SGDLS and CDR2 YYNGEE. Trimming took off 0 bases at V and 6 bases at J, with 9 bases between the two ends. The CDR3 loop reads CASSVDGANGYTF. The CDR3 DNA follows: TGTGCCAGCAGCGTAGATGGGGCCAATGGCTACACCTTC.

This sequence joins TRBV30 and TRBJ1-1, with TRBD1 matching 10 bases. The V segment lost 3 bases and the J segment 5 bases; nucleotides outside the gene matches: 0. The CDR3 contains 12 residues. In germline, CDR1 is GTSNPN, CDR2 SVGIG (reference sequence). Here the CDR3 DNA reads TGTGCCTGGAGGGGACAGGGGACTGAAGCTTTCTTT. It is translated as CAWRGQGTEAFF.

This clone occurred a few times. The V call is TRBV9, the J call TRBJ2-5, with 7 bases aligning to TRBD1. The germline V gene has CDR1 SGDLS and CDR2 YYNGEE. V lost 3 bases, J lost 2 bases, and 4 bases stayed unmatched. The CDR3 contains 14 residues. The CDR3 loop is CASSAGTVQETQYF. The CDR3 nucleotides read TGTGCCAGCAGCGCCGGGACAGTACAAGAGACCCAGTACTTC.

The rearrangement uses TRBV2 and TRBJ2-3, with D perhaps TRBD2 (6 bases). The CDR3 runs 16 residues. The germline V gene encodes CDR1 SNHLY and CDR2 FYNNEI. V gave up 6 bases and J gave up 2 bases, with 18 bases separating them. The CDR3 bases are TGTGCCAGCAGACTGGGACTCGATCTTACCACAGATACGCAGTATTTT. Its protein is CASRLGLDLTTDTQYF.

The V and J genes are TRBV5-6 and TRBJ2-1; D call uncertain. Germline values: CDR1 SGHDT, CDR2 YYEEEE. V was clipped by 0 bases and J by 8 bases, with 15 bases between them. The CDR3 is made up of 15 amino acids. The CDR3 DNA reads TGTGCCAGCAGCTTGGGTCTAGTATCATTCTATGAGCAGTTCTTC. Protein: CASSLGLVSFYEQFF.

This clone appeared once. The chain is built from TRBV5-1 and TRBJ1-1, with unresolved D. Germline-derived CDR1 and CDR2 are SGHRS and YFSETQ. The CDR3 consists of 14 residues. V dropped 1 base and J dropped 1 base, with 8 bases sitting between them. For the CDR3, the DNA is TGCGCCAGCAGCTTGAGTGCGTGGAACACTGAAGCTTTCTTT. Translating it yields CASSLSAWNTEAFF.

J is TRBJ2-5 and V is TRBV5-1; TRBD1 matches 10 bases. V shed 4 bases, J shed 7 bases, and the junction held 7 bases outside the gene matches. Per germline, CDR1 SGHRS and CDR2 YFSETQ. The CDR3 contains 14 residues. CDR3 in amino acids: CASSNRDRGRTQYF. The DNA for the CDR3 is TGCGCCAGCAGCAACCGGGACAGGGGTCGGACCCAGTACTTC.

This chain links TRBV19 with TRBJ1-4; D is uncertain. Trimming shortened V by 4 bases and J by 5 bases, and 14 bases separated the two germline ends. Germline CDR1 and CDR2: LNHDA and SQIVND (reference sequence). The CDR3 is made up of 15 amino acids. The CDR3 reads CASSKLTAGNEKLFF. In nucleotides, the CDR3 is TGTGCCAGTAGTAAACTAACGGCGGGAAATGAAAAACTGTTTTTT.